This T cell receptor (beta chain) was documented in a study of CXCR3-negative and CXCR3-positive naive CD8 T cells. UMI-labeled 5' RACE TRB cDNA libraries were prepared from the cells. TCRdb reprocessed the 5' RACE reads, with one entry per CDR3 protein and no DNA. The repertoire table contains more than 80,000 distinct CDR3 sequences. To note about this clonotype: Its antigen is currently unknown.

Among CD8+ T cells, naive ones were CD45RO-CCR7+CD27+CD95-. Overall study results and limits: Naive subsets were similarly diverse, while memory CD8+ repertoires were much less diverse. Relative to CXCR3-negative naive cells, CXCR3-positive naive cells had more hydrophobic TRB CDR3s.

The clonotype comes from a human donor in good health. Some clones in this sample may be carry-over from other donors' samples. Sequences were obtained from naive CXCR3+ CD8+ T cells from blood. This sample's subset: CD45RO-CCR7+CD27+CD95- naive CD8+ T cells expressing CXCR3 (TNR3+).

CDR3 sequence reads: CSVSAGNEQIF. This chain joins TRBV29-1 and TRBJ2-1; checking the TCRdb D call of TRBD2 is not possible without DNA. The CDR3 runs to 11 residues. Germline-derived CDR1 and CDR2 are SQVTM and ANQGSEA.